The 32 T cell receptor beta chains in this list originate from one sample, sequenced in a study of Graves' ophthalmopathy and Graves' hyperthyroidism. Amplifying from RNA transcripts, the study obtained TCR beta CDR3 regions. Second-round multiplex PCR came after first-round RT-PCR with HTBI primers. TCRdb fed the multiplex PCR reads into MiXCR, producing one record per CDR3 protein. Of a few hundred thousand distinct CDR3 sequences detected, less than 40% appear once; the ten largest clones hold around 4%. The sequenced sample was peripheral blood or thyroid tissue (not recorded which). All receptors come from an adult man with Graves' hyperthyroidism.

This clonotype was found many times. J is TRBJ2-7 and V is TRBV5-1; D gene unclear. CDR1 is SGHRS, CDR2 YFSETQ, per germline. V was clipped by 0 bases and J by 4 bases, with 17 bases between them. CDR3 length: 16 residues. The CDR3 loop is CASSLVTVTSRYEQYF. DNA for the CDR3: TGCGCCAGCAGCTTGGTAACGGTTACATCCAGGTACGAGCAGTACTTC.

The rearrangement joins TRBV7-9 to TRBJ2-5; 7 bases are a match to TRBD2. TRBJ2-1 matches the DNA end more closely, so the J call is doubtful. Germline CDR1 and CDR2: SEHNR and FQNEAQ (reference sequence). This CDR3 is built from 12 residues. CDR3 DNA sequence: TGTGCCAGCAGCTTAGAAGGCGGGGGGCAGTTCTTC. Its translation is CASSLEGGGQFF.

The chain uses TRBV20-1 and TRBJ1-2; D uncertain. Germline CDR1 is DFQATT and CDR2 is SNEGSKA (reference sequence). V shed 3 bases and J shed 0 bases, with 14 bases lying between them. The CDR3 sequence is 15 residues long. The CDR3 DNA reads as TGCAGTGCTAGGGGCGCGGGAAATTCTAACTATGGCTACACCTTC. Amino acids: CSARGAGNSNYGYTF.

This clonotype was counted at least ten times. The genes are TRBV24-1 and TRBJ2-5; D ambiguous. Germline V gene sequence: CDR1 KGHDR, CDR2 SFDVKD. V was cut by 5 bases and J by 2 bases, with 8 bases left in between. The CDR3 runs 13 residues. CDR3 sequence (DNA): TGTGCCACCAGTGGAGGCCAGCAAGAGACCCAGTACTTC. Protein: CATSGGQQETQYF.

This clonotype was counted only a few times. This chain links TRBV4-2 with TRBJ2-2, with D tentatively TRBD1 (5 bases). Trimming removed 1 base from V and 1 base from J, with 7 bases in between. Germline values: CDR1 LGHNA, CDR2 YNFKEQ. CDR3 length: 15 residues. The CDR3, as DNA: TGTGCCAGCAGCCAAGTTACAGGGAACACCGGGGAGCTGTTTTTT. As protein: CASSQVTGNTGELFF.

The gene calls are TRBV7-9 and TRBJ1-5, with 10 bases matching TRBD1. The CDR3 is 15 amino acids. Germline trimming cut 10 bases from V and 7 bases from J; bases unmatched to any gene: 13. Per the germline V gene, CDR1 is SEHNR and CDR2 is FQNEAQ (reference sequence). CDR3 bases: TGTGCCAACTCGCGGCCTGGGACAGGGGTCCAGCCCCAGCATTTT. This translates into CANSRPGTGVQPQHF.

This clonotype was seen a handful of times. V is TRBV19 and J is TRBJ2-7; no clear D. This CDR3 has 13 residues. CDR1 is LNHDA and CDR2 is SQIVND in the germline V gene (reference sequence). V lost 7 bases and J 5 bases, leaving 15 bases between the germline ends. The CDR3 sequence is CASIRLFFHEQYF. DNA of the CDR3: TGTGCCAGTATCAGACTGTTCTTCCACGAGCAGTACTTC.

Points on this clonotype: The junction differs from germline at one of its ends, possibly a read error. The CDR3 loop reads CASSQDRQGAYGQYF. The CDR3 DNA is TGCGCCAGCAGCCAAGATCGTCAGGGAGCTTACGGGCAGTACTTC. The chain recombines TRBV5-6 with TRBJ2-7; D may match TRBD1 or TRBD2 (5 bases each). The germline V gene encodes CDR1 SGHDT and CDR2 YYEEEE. CDR3 size: 15 residues.

This clonotype was recorded only once. The CDR3 reads CSARPPGTGATAEAFF. The CDR3 DNA is TGCAGTGCTAGGCCCCCCGGGACAGGGGCGACGGCTGAAGCTTTCTTT. The chain is built from TRBV20-1 and TRBJ1-1; 10 nucleotides agree with TRBD1. CDR1 DFQATT and CDR2 SNEGSKA come from the germline V gene (reference sequence). The junction had 13 bases not matched to a gene; V was cut back by 3 bases and J by 6 bases. The CDR3 length is 16 residues.

This clonotype was seen at least ten times. V usage is TRBV20-1 and J usage is TRBJ2-7; tentative D call: TRBD2 (6 bases). The germline V gene encodes CDR1 DFQATT and CDR2 SNEGSKA (reference sequence). The CDR3 has 13 amino acids. Trimming took off 5 bases at V and 3 bases at J, with 14 bases between the two ends. CDR3 bases: TGCAGTGCTGGAGGGTTGCGGAGCTACGAGCAGTACTTC. It translates to CSAGGLRSYEQYF.

This clonotype has a count of ten or more. This sequence joins TRBV6-5 and TRBJ2-2, with no clear D. The CDR3 runs 15 residues. Germline loops: CDR1 MNHEY, CDR2 SVGAGI. The V gene lost 5 bases and the J gene lost 7 bases, with 17 bases spanning the gap. The CDR3 nucleotides read TGTGCCAGCAGTCTATCCCCCCTTGTCAACGGGGAGCTGTTTTTT. Amino acids: CASSLSPLVNGELFF.

In this sample, this clonotype turned up once. This may be a read error, as it is one base from a much larger clone. V usage is TRBV5-1 and J usage is TRBJ1-6; TRBD1 might be the D (5 bases). The CDR3 spans 15 residues. From germline, CDR1 is SGHRS and CDR2 YFSETQ. This CDR3 is CAGSLGMDINSPLHF. CDR3 DNA: TGCGCCGGCAGCTTGGGTATGGACATCAATTCACCCCTCCACTTT.

This clonotype has a count of ten or more. The chain uses TRBV20-1 and TRBJ1-4; 10 positions agree with TRBD1. Unmatched junction bases numbered 6, after V lost 6 bases and J lost 8 bases. Looked up from germline, CDR1 is DFQATT and CDR2 is SNEGSKA (reference sequence). The CDR3 consists of 13 residues. The CDR3 loop reads CSALGTGVEKLFF. DNA for the CDR3: TGCAGTGCCCTCGGGACAGGGGTCGAAAAACTGTTTTTT.

This chain uses TRBV7-9 with TRBJ2-1; 8 nucleotides line up with TRBD1. TRBJ2-7 matches the DNA end more closely, so the J call is doubtful. The CDR3 runs to 15 residues. The germline CDR1 and CDR2 sequences are SEHNR and FQNEAQ (reference sequence). The CDR3, as DNA: TGTGCCAGCAGCCCTCCGGGACAGGCGTACAATGAGCAGTACTTC. It encodes CASSPPGQAYNEQYF.

This clonotype was seen a handful of times. V usage is TRBV2 and J usage is TRBJ1-1; D possibly corresponds to TRBD1 (6 bases). CDR1 SNHLY and CDR2 FYNNEI come from the germline V gene. The CDR3 consists of 13 residues. Between the trimmed V and J ends, which lost 6 bases and 4 bases, there was a span of 12 bases. CDR3 protein: CASRQQGSTEAFF. Written as DNA, the CDR3 is TGTGCCAGCAGACAACAGGGCTCCACTGAAGCTTTCTTT. Full variable domain (outside the CDR3, taken from reference TRBV2 and TRBJ1-1): EPEVTQTPSHQVTQMGQEVILRCVPISNHLYFYWYRQILGQKVEFLVSFYNNEISEKSEIFDDQFSVERPDGSNFTLKIRSTKLEDSAMYFCASRQQGSTEAFFGQGTRLTVV.

This clonotype showed up many times. The chain uses TRBV5-1 and TRBJ2-5; TRBD2 matches 13 bases. V gave up 6 bases and J gave up 2 bases; unmatched junction bases: 4. The CDR3 extends over 15 amino acids. Germline lookup yields CDR1 SGHRS and CDR2 YFSETQ. The DNA of the CDR3 is TGCGCCAGCACCCAGACTAGCGGGAGGCAAGAGACCCAGTACTTC. This gives the protein CASTQTSGRQETQYF.

The chain has TRBV20-1 and TRBJ1-1, with D perhaps TRBD1 (5 bases). V lost 3 bases to trimming and J lost 7 bases, with 18 bases between them. Germline V gene lookup returns CDR1 DFQATT and CDR2 SNEGSKA (reference sequence). This CDR3 comprises 14 residues. CDR3 in DNA: TGCAGTGCTAGGGGGCTAGCGGGATACAATGAAGCTTTCTTT. Its protein product is CSARGLAGYNEAFF.

This chain links TRBV12-3 or TRBV12-4 with TRBJ2-5; D is possibly TRBD1 or TRBD2 (5 bases each). The CDR3 is 11 amino acids. The V end was cut by 6 bases, the J end by 10 bases, with 12 bases between. The CDR3 DNA reads TGTGCCAGCAGACTGGGGGTAGGCCAGTACTTC. This sequence encodes CASRLGVGQYF.

This sequence joins TRBV7-2 and TRBJ2-2; 8 positions agree with TRBD1. V was clipped by 6 bases and J by 11 bases; unmatched bases: 14. Germline CDR1 reads SGHTA; CDR2 reads FQGNSA. The CDR3 covers 15 residues. CDR3 bases: TGTGCCAGCAGTTTACCCCAGGGGGCCCACGGAGAGCTGTTTTTT. This translates into CASSLPQGAHGELFF. Full variable domain (remainder filled in from reference TRBV7-2 and TRBJ2-2): GAGVSQSPSNKVTEKGKDVELRCDPISGHTALYWYRQSLGQGLEFLIYFQGNSAPDKSGLPSDRFSAERTGGSVSTLTIQRTQQEDSAVYLCASSLPQGAHGELFFGEGSRLTVL.

The chain couples TRBV7-2 to TRBJ2-7, with a possible D match to TRBD2 (6 bases). The CDR3 covers 13 residues. Trimming stripped 6 bases from V and 2 bases from J, with 11 bases between. Germline V lookup: CDR1 SGHTA, CDR2 FQGNSA. The chain's CDR3 is CASRRLGTYEQYF. For the CDR3, the DNA is TGTGCCAGCAGGAGACTAGGGACCTACGAGCAGTACTTC.

At least ten counts were recorded for this clonotype. The rearrangement links TRBV6-1 to TRBJ1-2; no clear D. Deletions cut 1 base from V and 4 bases from J, with 7 bases between. Germline-derived CDR1 and CDR2 are MNHNS and SASEGT. The CDR3 totals 13 residues. CDR3: CASSEDGSYGYTF. Written as DNA, the CDR3 is TGTGCCAGCAGTGAAGACGGTTCCTATGGCTACACCTTC.

The V call is TRBV29-1, the J call TRBJ1-5, with 7 bases matching TRBD1. The CDR3 runs to 16 residues. Per the germline V gene, CDR1 is SQVTM and CDR2 is ANQGSEA. The V and J ends lost 3 bases and 4 bases, in that order; junction bases with no gene match: 12. The CDR3 bases are TGCAGCGTTGAGACCTACCGACAGGGAAGGAATCAGCCCCAGCATTTT. It yields the protein CSVETYRQGRNQPQHF. Full variable domain (remainder filled in from reference TRBV29-1 and TRBJ1-5): SAVISQKPSRDICQRGTSLTIQCQVDSQVTMMFWYRQQPGQSLTLIATANQGSEATYESGFVIDKFPISRPNLTFSTLTVSNMSPEDSSIYLCSVETYRQGRNQPQHFGDGTRLSIL.

The chain uses TRBV7-3 and TRBJ1-1; D gene ambiguous. V was shortened by 3 bases and J by 1 base, with 9 bases between the two germline ends. CDR3 length: 14 residues. Germline CDR1 SGHTA, CDR2 FQGTGA. The CDR3 loop reads CASSLEAANTEAFF. CDR3 DNA sequence: TGTGCCAGCAGCTTGGAGGCGGCGAACACTGAAGCTTTCTTT.

This clonotype was counted many times. The chain combines TRBV14 with TRBJ1-3; 7 bases map to TRBD1. Germline V gene sequence: CDR1 SGHDN, CDR2 FVKESK. There are 12 residues in the CDR3. J lost 7 bases, V lost 8 bases, and 5 bases had no gene match. CDR3 sequence reads: CASGQVRNTIYF. CDR3 nucleotides: TGTGCCAGCGGACAGGTGCGCAACACCATATATTTT.

This clonotype was observed many times. The chain combines TRBV10-3 with TRBJ1-4, with D tentatively TRBD1 (6 bases). The CDR3 sequence is 13 residues long. Looked up from germline, CDR1 is ENHRY and CDR2 is SYGVKD. Trimming took off 4 bases at V and 7 bases at J, with 10 bases between the two ends. The CDR3 bases are TGTGCCATCAGTGGGGGGGCTGGTGAAAAACTGTTTTTT. Encoded protein: CAISGGAGEKLFF.

This clonotype was counted a few times. The genes are TRBV7-9 and TRBJ2-3; 14 bases match TRBD2. Germline-derived CDR1 and CDR2 are SEHNR and FQNEAQ (reference sequence). V gave up 4 bases and J gave up 0 bases; unmatched junction bases: 9. There are 19 residues in the CDR3. In nucleotides, the CDR3 is TGTGCCAGCAGCTCTCCGTCCGGGACTAGCGGGGGCAGCACAGATACGCAGTATTTT. Protein: CASSSPSGTSGGSTDTQYF.

This clonotype showed up many times. In DNA, the CDR3 is TGTGCCAGCCGGACGGGGGTAGGCTACACCTTC. Protein product: CASRTGVGYTF. The V and J genes are TRBV2 and TRBJ1-2; D may be TRBD1 (5 bases). This CDR3 is built from 11 residues. The ends were cut back, 8 bases at V and 8 bases at J, with 12 bases in the middle. Germline V CDR1 and CDR2: SNHLY, FYNNEI.

This clonotype came up many times. The V gene is TRBV12-3 or TRBV12-4, the J gene TRBJ1-1; D is perhaps TRBD1 (5 bases). The V end was cut by 4 bases, the J end by 4 bases, with 10 bases between. The CDR3 is 13 residues long. CDR3 in amino acids: CASSYGHLTEAFF. CDR3 sequence (DNA): TGTGCCAGCAGTTATGGACACCTCACTGAAGCTTTCTTT.

This clonotype was picked up a small number of times. V is TRBV7-9 and J is TRBJ2-3; 7 bases align to TRBD2. Germline V gene sequence: CDR1 SEHNR, CDR2 FQNEAQ (reference sequence). The CDR3 runs 15 residues. Trimming removed 4 bases from V and 1 base from J; junction bases left unmatched: 5. Here the CDR3 DNA reads TGTGCCAGCAGCTCCACTAGCGCAGGCACAGATACGCAGTATTTT. It specifies CASSSTSAGTDTQYF.

The V gene is TRBV7-9, the J gene TRBJ2-3, with 8 nucleotides matching TRBD1. CDR3 size: 17 residues. With 5 bases clipped from V and 0 bases from J, the junction kept 10 bases outside the gene matches. CDR1 is SEHNR and CDR2 is FQNEAQ in the germline V gene (reference sequence). The CDR3 is CASSLPPGQDSTDTQYF. As DNA, the CDR3 is TGTGCCAGCAGCCTACCGCCGGGACAGGACAGCACAGATACGCAGTATTTT.

To note about this clonotype: Mismatch with germline at one junction end may stem from a read error. V is TRBV7-2 and J is TRBJ2-7; D unresolved. Germline CDR1 reads SGHTA; CDR2 reads FQGNSA. The CDR3 consists of 13 residues. The CDR3: CASSSSDSHEQYF. The CDR3 bases are TGTGCCAGCAGCTCCAGTGACTCCCACGAGCAGTACTTC.

This chain connects TRBV29-1 to TRBJ2-5, with D perhaps matching TRBD1 (5 bases). Trimming shortened V by 7 bases and J by 2 bases, and 11 bases separated the two germline ends. The CDR3 consists of 12 residues. Germline V CDR1 and CDR2: SQVTM, ANQGSEA. CDR3 loop: CSAPAGQETQYF. The CDR3 DNA sequence: TGCAGCGCCCCGGCAGGGCAAGAGACCCAGTACTTC.